This T cell receptor beta chain was retrieved from a study of blood T cells in healthy people across ages. Trimming removed 1 base at V and 13 bases at J, with 20 bases between. Germline CDR1 and CDR2: SQVTM and ANQGSEA. The CDR3 runs to 14 residues. The authors ran a second PCR of 7 to 11 cycles using a sample-barcoded 5' primer and a J-beta primer mix. Each single sample gave us at least 3 million CDR3-containing paired-end reads. Each CDR3 protein is one row after TCRdb ran MiXCR on the 5' RACE reads. The sample lists hundreds of thousands of distinct CDR3 sequences; around 43% were seen once. Worth noting for this clonotype: A much larger clone differs by one base, so this may be a read error.

The sequence derives from a man between 60 and 75 years old in good health. V gene TRBV29-1 combines with J gene TRBJ2-1, with D tentatively TRBD1 (6 bases). Sequencing was performed on blood. CDR3 sequence reads: CSVEAQGRQETQFF. In DNA, the CDR3 is TGCAGCGTTGAAGCACAGGGTCGGCAAGAGACCCAGTTCTTC.